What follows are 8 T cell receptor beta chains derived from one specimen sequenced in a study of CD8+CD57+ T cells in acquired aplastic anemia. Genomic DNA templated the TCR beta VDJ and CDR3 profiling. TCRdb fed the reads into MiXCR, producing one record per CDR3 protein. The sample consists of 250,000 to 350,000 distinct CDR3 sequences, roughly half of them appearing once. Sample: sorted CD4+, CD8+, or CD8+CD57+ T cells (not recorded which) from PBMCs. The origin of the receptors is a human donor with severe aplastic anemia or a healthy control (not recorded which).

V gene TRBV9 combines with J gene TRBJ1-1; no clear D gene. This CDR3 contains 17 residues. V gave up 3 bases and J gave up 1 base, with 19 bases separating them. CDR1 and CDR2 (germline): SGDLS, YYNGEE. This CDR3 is CASSAAGSFSRNTEAFF. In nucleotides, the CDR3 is TGTGCCAGCAGCGCCGCAGGCAGCTTCTCAAGGAACACTGAAGCTTTCTTT.

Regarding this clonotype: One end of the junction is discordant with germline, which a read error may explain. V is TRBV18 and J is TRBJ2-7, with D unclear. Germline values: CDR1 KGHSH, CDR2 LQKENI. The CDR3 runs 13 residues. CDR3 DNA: TGTGCCAACTCATTGGAATACTCCTACGAGCAGTACTTC. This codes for CANSLEYSYEQYF.

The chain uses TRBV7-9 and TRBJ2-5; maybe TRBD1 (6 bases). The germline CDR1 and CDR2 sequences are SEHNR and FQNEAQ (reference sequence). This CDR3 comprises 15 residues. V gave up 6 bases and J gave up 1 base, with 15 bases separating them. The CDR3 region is CASRIGTTLQETQYF. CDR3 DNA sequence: TGTGCCAGCAGGATCGGGACAACGCTCCAAGAGACCCAGTACTTC.

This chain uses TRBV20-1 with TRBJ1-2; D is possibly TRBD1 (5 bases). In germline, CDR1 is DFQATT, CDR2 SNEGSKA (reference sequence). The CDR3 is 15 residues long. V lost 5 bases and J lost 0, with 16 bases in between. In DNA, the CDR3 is TGCAGTGCTCCCGCCCGACAGTTCCCTAACTATGGCTACACCTTC. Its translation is CSAPARQFPNYGYTF.

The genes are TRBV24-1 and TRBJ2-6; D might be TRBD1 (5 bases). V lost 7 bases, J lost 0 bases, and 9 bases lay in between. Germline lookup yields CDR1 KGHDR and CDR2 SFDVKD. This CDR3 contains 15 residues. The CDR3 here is CATSVQGSGANVLTF. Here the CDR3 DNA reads TGTGCCACCAGCGTTCAGGGCTCTGGGGCCAACGTCCTGACTTTC.

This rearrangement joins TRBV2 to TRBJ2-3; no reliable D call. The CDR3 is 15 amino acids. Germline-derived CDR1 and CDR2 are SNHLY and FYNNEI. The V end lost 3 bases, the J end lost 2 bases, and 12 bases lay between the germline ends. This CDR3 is CASSERLGYTDTQYF. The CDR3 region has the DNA TGTGCCAGCAGTGAGAGGTTGGGGTACACAGATACGCAGTATTTT. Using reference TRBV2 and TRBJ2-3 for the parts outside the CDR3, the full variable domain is EPEVTQTPSHQVTQMGQEVILRCVPISNHLYFYWYRQILGQKVEFLVSFYNNEISEKSEIFDDQFSVERPDGSNFTLKIRSTKLEDSAMYFCASSERLGYTDTQYFGPGTRLTVL.

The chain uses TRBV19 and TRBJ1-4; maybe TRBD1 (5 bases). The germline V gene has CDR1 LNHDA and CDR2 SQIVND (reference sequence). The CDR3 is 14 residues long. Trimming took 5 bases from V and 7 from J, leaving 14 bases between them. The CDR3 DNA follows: TGTGCCAGTAGTGATCCCGGGGGGAGTGAAAAACTGTTTTTT. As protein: CASSDPGGSEKLFF.

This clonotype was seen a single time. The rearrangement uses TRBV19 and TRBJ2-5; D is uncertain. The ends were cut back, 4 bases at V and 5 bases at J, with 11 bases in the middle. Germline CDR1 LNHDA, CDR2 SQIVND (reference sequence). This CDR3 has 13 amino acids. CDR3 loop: CASSTQSHETQYF. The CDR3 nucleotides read TGTGCCAGTAGTACACAGAGCCACGAGACCCAGTACTTC.